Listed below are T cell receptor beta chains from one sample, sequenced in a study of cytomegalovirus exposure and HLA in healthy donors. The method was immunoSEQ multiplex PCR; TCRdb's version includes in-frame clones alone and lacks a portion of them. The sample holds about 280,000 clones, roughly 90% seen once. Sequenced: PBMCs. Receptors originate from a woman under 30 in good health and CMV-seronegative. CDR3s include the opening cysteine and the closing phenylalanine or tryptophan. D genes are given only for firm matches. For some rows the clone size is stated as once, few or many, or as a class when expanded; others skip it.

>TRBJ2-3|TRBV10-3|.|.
CAISESISVLTDTQYF
TGTGCCATCAGTGAGTCGATCTCGGTCTTAACAGATACGCAGTATTTT
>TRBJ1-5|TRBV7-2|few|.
CASSLGGRDQPQHF
TGTGCCAGCAGCTTAGGAGGGCGCGATCAGCCCCAGCATTTT
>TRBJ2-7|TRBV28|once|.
CASSLLGSYEQYF
TGTGCCAGCAGTCTTCTGGGCAGCTACGAGCAGTACTTC
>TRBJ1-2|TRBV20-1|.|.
CSASSGQGYTF
TGCAGTGCTAGCAGCGGACAGGGCTACACCTTC
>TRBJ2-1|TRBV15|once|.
CATSAIRGNEQFF
TGTGCCACCAGCGCAATACGGGGTAATGAGCAGTTCTTC
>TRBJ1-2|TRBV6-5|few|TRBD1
CASKQPGQGGGYTF
TGTGCCAGCAAGCAACCTGGACAGGGCGGAGGCTACACCTTC
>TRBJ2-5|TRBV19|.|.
CASSPGYQETQYF
TGTGCCAGTAGTCCAGGGTACCAAGAGACCCAGTACTTC
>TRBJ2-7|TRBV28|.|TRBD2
CASSSGLVGLREQYF
TGTGCCAGCAGTTCTGGACTAGTAGGTCTCCGCGAGCAGTACTTC
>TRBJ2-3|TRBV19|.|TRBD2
CASSTGLAGGRDTQYF
TGTGCCAGTAGTACAGGACTAGCGGGAGGGAGGGATACGCAGTATTTT
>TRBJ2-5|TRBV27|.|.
CASSLARQETQYF
TGTGCCAGCAGTTTGGCGCGGCAAGAGACCCAGTACTTC
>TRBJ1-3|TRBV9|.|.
CASSPEGHLQSGNTIYF
TGTGCCAGCAGCCCCGAGGGACATCTCCAATCTGGAAACACCATATATTTT
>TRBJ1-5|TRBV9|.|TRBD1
CASSPSAGQGVQPQHF
TGTGCCAGCAGCCCCTCTGCGGGACAGGGGGTTCAGCCCCAGCATTTT
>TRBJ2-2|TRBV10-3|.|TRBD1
CAITDLDRGTGELFF
TGTGCCATCACCGACCTAGACAGGGGGACCGGGGAGCTGTTTTTT
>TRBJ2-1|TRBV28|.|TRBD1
CASSFGTEYNEQFF
TGTGCCAGCAGTTTCGGGACAGAGTACAATGAGCAGTTCTTC
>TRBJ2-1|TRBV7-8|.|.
CASTLRGAVYNNEQFF
TGTGCCAGCACCCTCCGGGGGGCGGTCTATAACAATGAGCAGTTCTTC
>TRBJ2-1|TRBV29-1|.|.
CSVEDEAGGRYNEQFF
TGCAGCGTTGAAGATGAGGCAGGGGGGCGGTACAATGAGCAGTTCTTC
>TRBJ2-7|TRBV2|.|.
CASTSWPGQEGYEQYF
TGTGCCAGCACCTCTTGGCCCGGACAGGAGGGATACGAGCAGTACTTC
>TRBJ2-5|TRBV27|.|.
CASSFLQSYETQYF
TGTGCCAGCAGTTTTCTCCAGTCATACGAGACCCAGTACTTC
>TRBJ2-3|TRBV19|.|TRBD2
CASSPLAGTDTQYF
TGTGCCAGTAGTCCCCTAGCGGGCACAGATACGCAGTATTTT
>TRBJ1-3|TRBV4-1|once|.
CASSQPTVEKGNTIYF
TGCGCCAGCAGCCAACCGACAGTAGAAAAGGGAAACACCATATATTTT
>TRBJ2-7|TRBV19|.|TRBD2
CASSATGGRRYYEQYF
TGTGCCAGTAGTGCCACGGGAGGCCGTAGATACTACGAGCAGTACTTC
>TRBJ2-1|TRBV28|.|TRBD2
CASNPGLAGAEQFF
TGTGCCAGCAACCCCGGACTAGCGGGAGCTGAGCAGTTCTTC
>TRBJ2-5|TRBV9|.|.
CASSVTEETQYF
TGTGCCAGCAGCGTGACAGAAGAGACCCAGTACTTC
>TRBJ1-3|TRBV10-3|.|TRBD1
CAISGDRGYSGNTIYF
TGTGCCATCAGCGGAGACAGGGGATACTCTGGAAACACCATATATTTT
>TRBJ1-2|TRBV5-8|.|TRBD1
CASRHGTGRLHTF
TGTGCCAGCAGACACGGGACAGGGAGGCTGCACACCTTC
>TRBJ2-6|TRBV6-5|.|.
CASSSTSGSGANVLTF
TGTGCCAGCAGTTCGACTTCGGGCTCTGGGGCCAACGTCCTGACTTTC
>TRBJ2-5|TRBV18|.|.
CASSPSGGTQYF
TGTGCCAGCTCACCGTCCGGGGGGACCCAGTACTTC
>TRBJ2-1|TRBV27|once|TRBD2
CASSLSAGLAFNEQFF
TGTGCCAGCAGTTTATCAGCTGGACTAGCCTTCAATGAGCAGTTCTTC
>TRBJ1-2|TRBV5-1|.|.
CASSVGPMEDYGYTF
TGCGCCAGCAGCGTGGGACCGATGGAGGACTATGGCTACACCTTC
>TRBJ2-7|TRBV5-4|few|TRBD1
CASSSQGQGFYEQYF
TGTGCCAGCAGCTCACAAGGACAGGGCTTTTACGAGCAGTACTTC
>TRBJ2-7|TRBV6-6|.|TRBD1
CASSYGGTGANEQYF
TGTGCCAGCAGTTACGGGGGGACAGGGGCGAACGAGCAGTACTTC
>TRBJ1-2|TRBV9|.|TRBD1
CASSVGTGTYGYTF
TGTGCCAGCAGCGTAGGGACAGGAACATATGGCTACACCTTC
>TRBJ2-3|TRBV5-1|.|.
CASSLEPSTDTQYF
TGCGCCAGCAGCTTGGAGCCCAGCACAGATACGCAGTATTTT
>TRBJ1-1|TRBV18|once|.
CASSPSVNTEAFF
TGTGCCAGCTCACCATCAGTGAACACTGAAGCTTTCTTT
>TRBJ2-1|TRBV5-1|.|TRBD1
CASSLGQGYNEQFF
TGCGCCAGCAGCTTAGGACAGGGATACAATGAGCAGTTCTTC
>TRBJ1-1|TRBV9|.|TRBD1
CASSEAGGNTEAFF
TGTGCCAGCAGCGAGGCAGGGGGGAACACTGAAGCTTTCTTT
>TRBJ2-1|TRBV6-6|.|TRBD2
CASSPGTSAYNEQFF
TGTGCCAGCAGTCCCGGGACTAGCGCCTACAATGAGCAGTTCTTC
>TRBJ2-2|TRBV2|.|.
CASTSTNTGELFF
TGTGCCAGCACGAGCACGAACACCGGGGAGCTGTTTTTT
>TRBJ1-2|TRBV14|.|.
CASSQADIGGGYTF
TGTGCCAGCAGCCAAGCCGACATCGGGGGAGGCTACACCTTC
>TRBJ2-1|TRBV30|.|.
CAWSAILQYNEQFF
TGTGCCTGGAGTGCCATCCTACAGTACAATGAGCAGTTCTTC
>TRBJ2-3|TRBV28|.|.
CASSGQNTDTQYF
TGTGCCAGCAGCGGACAGAACACAGATACGCAGTATTTT
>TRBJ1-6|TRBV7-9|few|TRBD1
CASSLRQGSWSPLHF
TGTGCCAGCAGCCTGCGACAGGGGAGTTGGTCACCCCTCCACTTT
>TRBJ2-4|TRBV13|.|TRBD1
CASSQPQGSKNIQYF
TGTGCCAGCAGCCAACCACAGGGGTCCAAAAACATTCAGTACTTC
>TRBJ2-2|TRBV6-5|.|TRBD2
CASSLAGANGELFF
TGTGCCAGCAGCTTAGCGGGAGCGAACGGGGAGCTGTTTTTT
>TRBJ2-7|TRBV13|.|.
CASSSQGLEQYF
TGTGCCAGCAGCTCACAGGGTCTCGAGCAGTACTTC
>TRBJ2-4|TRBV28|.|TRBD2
CASSEKGREVLNIQYF
TGTGCCAGCAGCGAAAAGGGGCGGGAGGTCCTAAACATTCAGTACTTC
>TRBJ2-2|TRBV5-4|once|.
CASSLSGASPGELFF
TGTGCCAGCAGCTTGTCAGGGGCGTCCCCCGGGGAGCTGTTTTTT
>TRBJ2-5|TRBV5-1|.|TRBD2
CASSSGTSGNRQQETQYF
TGCGCCAGCAGCTCAGGGACTAGCGGCAACCGACAGCAAGAGACCCAGTACTTC
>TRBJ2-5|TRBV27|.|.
CASSFGQNLLQETQYF
TGTGCCAGCAGTTTTGGGCAGAATCTGCTCCAAGAGACCCAGTACTTC
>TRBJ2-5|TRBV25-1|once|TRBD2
CASSEYGPRLAGEETQYF
TGTGCCAGCAGTGAATATGGCCCACGACTAGCGGGAGAGGAGACCCAGTACTTC
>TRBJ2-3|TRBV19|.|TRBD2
CASSGNSGIRTDTQYF
TGTGCCAGTAGTGGCAATAGCGGGATTCGCACAGATACGCAGTATTTT
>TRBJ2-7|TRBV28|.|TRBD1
CASRTGITYEQYF
TGTGCCAGCAGGACAGGGATTACCTACGAGCAGTACTTC
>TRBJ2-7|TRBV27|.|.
CASAGSPYEQYF
TGTGCCAGCGCCGGGTCCCCCTACGAGCAGTACTTC